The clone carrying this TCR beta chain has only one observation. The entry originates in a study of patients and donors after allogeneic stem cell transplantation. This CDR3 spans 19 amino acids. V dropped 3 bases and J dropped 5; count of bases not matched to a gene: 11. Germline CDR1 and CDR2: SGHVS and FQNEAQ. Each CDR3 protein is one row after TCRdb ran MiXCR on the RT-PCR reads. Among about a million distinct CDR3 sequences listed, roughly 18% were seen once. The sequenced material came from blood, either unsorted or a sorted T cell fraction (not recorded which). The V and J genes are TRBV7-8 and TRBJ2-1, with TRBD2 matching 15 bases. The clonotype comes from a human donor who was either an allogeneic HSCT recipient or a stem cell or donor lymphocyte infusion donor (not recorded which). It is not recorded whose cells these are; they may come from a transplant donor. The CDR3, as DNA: TGTGCCAGCAGCTTGGCTCCGGGACTAGCGGGGGGTACAAACAATGAGCAGTTCTTC. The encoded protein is CASSLAPGLAGGTNNEQFF.